These 26 T cell receptor beta chains originate from one sample sequenced in a study of blood T cells in healthy people across ages. It was with a sample-barcoded 5' primer and a J-beta primer mix that a second PCR of about 7 to 12 cycles was run. TCRdb processed the 5' RACE reads anew with MiXCR; each CDR3 protein has one entry. The profile shows about 1,600,000 distinct CDR3 sequences, about 40% of them singletons. Sequenced material: blood. The receptors come from a woman aged 18-29 years in good health.

This clonotype occurred once. The chain is built from TRBV6-1 and TRBJ2-5, with D maybe TRBD2 (6 bases). CDR1 is MNHNS, CDR2 SASEGT, per germline. The CDR3 sequence is 13 residues long. Trimming removed 8 bases at V and 11 bases at J, with 21 bases between. The CDR3 bases are TGTGCCAGCGTCCTAGCGCCTGACAATGAGCAGTACTTC. Amino acid sequence: CASVLAPDNEQYF.

The chain has TRBV3-1 and TRBJ2-5; D remains ambiguous. Germline V gene lookup returns CDR1 LGHDT and CDR2 YNNKEL (reference sequence). V was clipped by 1 base and J by 7 bases, with 4 bases between them. The CDR3 has 11 residues. DNA for the CDR3: TGTGCCAGCAGCCAAGCACTGACCCAGTACTTC. Protein product: CASSQALTQYF.

The chain carries TRBV11-2 and TRBJ2-4; TRBD1 is a possible D gene (5 bases). V was clipped by 5 bases and J by 8 bases, with 10 bases between them. CDR3 size: 12 residues. Per germline, CDR1 SGHAT and CDR2 FQNNGV. CDR3 amino acids: CASSHQGDIQYF. As DNA, the CDR3 is TGTGCCAGCAGCCACCAGGGTGACATTCAGTACTTC.

J is TRBJ2-1 and V is TRBV6-5; unclear D gene. Between the trimmed V and J ends, which lost 6 bases and 2 bases, there was a span of 14 bases. CDR1 MNHEY and CDR2 SVGAGI come from the germline V gene. This CDR3 is built from 15 residues. The CDR3 DNA sequence: TGTGCCAGCAGCATGTACTACCAAGCCTACAATGAGCAGTTCTTC. It translates to CASSMYYQAYNEQFF.

The chain recombines TRBV6-5 with TRBJ2-2; the D is unclear. The germline gives CDR1 MNHEY, CDR2 SVGAGI. The CDR3 runs to 12 residues. Trimming pared 3 bases from V and 7 bases from J, leaving 6 bases between. The CDR3: CASSYRVGELFF. CDR3 bases: TGTGCCAGCAGTTATAGGGTCGGGGAGCTGTTTTTT.

The chain uses TRBV4-1 and TRBJ1-4, with D uncertain. Between the trimmed V and J ends, which lost 4 bases and 0 bases, there was a span of 12 bases. The CDR3 consists of 16 residues. Germline values: CDR1 MGHRA, CDR2 YSYEKL. CDR3 sequence reads: CASSLTKDATNEKLFF. Here the CDR3 DNA reads TGCGCCAGCAGCCTAACCAAGGATGCAACTAATGAAAAACTGTTTTTT.

This clonotype was counted a few times. The chain combines TRBV11-2 with TRBJ2-1; the D is unclear. There are 18 residues in the CDR3. Germline loops: CDR1 SGHAT, CDR2 FQNNGV. V gave up 5 bases and J gave up 0 bases, with 20 bases separating them. For the CDR3, the DNA is TGTGCCAGCAGCATAACATTGCTGCGGTTGAGCTCCTACAATGAGCAGTTCTTC. It is translated as CASSITLLRLSSYNEQFF. The variable domain in full, with the rest retrieved from reference TRBV11-2 and TRBJ2-1, is EAGVAQSPRYKIIEKRQSVAFWCNPISGHATLYWYQQILGQGPKLLIQFQNNGVVDDSQLPKDRFSAERLKGVDSTLKIQPAKLEDSAVYLCASSITLLRLSSYNEQFFGPGTRLTVL.

This clonotype was recorded many times. This chain's CDR3 is CASSLAPGTWGKEQFF. DNA for the CDR3: TGTGCCAGCAGCTTAGCTCCGGGGACTTGGGGAAAAGAGCAGTTCTTC. This chain uses TRBV7-2 with TRBJ2-1, with D possibly TRBD2 on 6 matching bases. Germline V gene lookup returns CDR1 SGHTA and CDR2 FQGNSA. With 0 bases removed from V and 10 bases from J, the gap between germline ends came to 19 bases. The CDR3 runs to 16 residues.

The V call is TRBV20-1, the J call TRBJ2-7; no definite D call. Germline lookup yields CDR1 DFQATT and CDR2 SNEGSKA (reference sequence). Deletions cut 2 bases from V and 0 bases from J, with 5 bases between. The CDR3 extends over 12 amino acids. DNA of the CDR3: TGCAGTGCTAGATACGGCTCCTACGAGCAGTACTTC. This gives the protein CSARYGSYEQYF.

The chain carries TRBV24-1 and TRBJ2-3, with 7 bases that match TRBD1. CDR3 size: 14 residues. The junction had 5 bases not matched to a gene; V was cut back by 8 bases and J by 1 base. CDR1 is KGHDR, CDR2 SFDVKD, per germline. CDR3 in amino acids: CATTTGVGTDTQYF. The CDR3 nucleotides read TGTGCCACCACTACAGGGGTGGGCACAGATACGCAGTATTTT.

V gene TRBV2 combines with J gene TRBJ1-3; unclear D gene. Trimming pared 4 bases from V and 8 bases from J, leaving 12 bases between. This CDR3 spans 13 amino acids. CDR1 and CDR2 (germline): SNHLY, FYNNEI. The CDR3 nucleotides read TGTGCCAGCAGTGTGGAGGCAGACCACACCATATATTTT. Protein sequence: CASSVEADHTIYF.

The rearrangement joins TRBV9 to TRBJ2-1; possible D gene TRBD2, 5 bases. CDR3 length: 14 residues. With 7 bases removed from V and 3 bases from J, the gap between germline ends came to 14 bases. The germline V gene has CDR1 SGDLS and CDR2 YYNGEE. In nucleotides, the CDR3 is TGTGCCAGCTCTGAGGCCGGGGACTACAATGAGCAGTTCTTC. It specifies CASSEAGDYNEQFF.

The chain has TRBV10-3 and TRBJ2-1; no firm D call. The CDR3 extends over 12 amino acids. The germline V and J ends were trimmed by 1 base and 3 bases, with 1 base remaining between them. Germline CDR1 and CDR2: ENHRY and SYGVKD. This chain's CDR3 is CAISEFYNEQFF. The CDR3 region has the DNA TGTGCCATCAGTGAGTTCTACAATGAGCAGTTCTTC.

This clonotype turned up a few times. The CDR3 loop is CSVHGTGGSYEQYF. The CDR3, as DNA: TGCAGCGTACATGGGACAGGGGGCTCGTACGAGCAGTACTTC. This chain links TRBV29-1 with TRBJ2-7; 12 bases map to TRBD1. The length of the CDR3 is 14 residues. The germline V gene has CDR1 SQVTM and CDR2 ANQGSEA. V dropped 6 bases and J dropped 4; count of bases not matched to a gene: 7.

The chain combines TRBV9 with TRBJ1-6, with D perhaps TRBD1 (5 bases). The germline V gene encodes CDR1 SGDLS and CDR2 YYNGEE. This CDR3 region has 15 residues. Trimming removed 0 bases from V and 11 bases from J, with 15 bases in between. The CDR3 reads CASSVGDRTHAPLHF. The CDR3 nucleotides are TGTGCCAGCAGCGTAGGGGACCGAACACACGCACCCCTCCACTTT.

This chain uses TRBV20-1 with TRBJ1-2, with D perhaps TRBD1 (6 bases). This CDR3 region has 14 residues. Germline V gene sequence: CDR1 DFQATT, CDR2 SNEGSKA (reference sequence). Trimming removed 6 bases at V and 4 bases at J, with 18 bases between. The CDR3 loop reads CSAPHLTGPYGYTF. CDR3 DNA sequence: TGCAGTGCACCACACCTCACAGGGCCCTATGGCTACACCTTC.

A remark on this clonotype: Being one base from a much bigger clone, this may be a read error. The V call is TRBV2, the J call TRBJ1-2; weak D call: TRBD1 (5 bases). V lost 5 bases and J lost 4, with 14 bases in between. The CDR3 is 14 residues long. Germline V gives CDR1 SNHLY, CDR2 FYNNEI. This chain's CDR3 is CASSKRDGTYGYTF. CDR3 coding DNA: TGTGCCAGCAGTAAAAGGGACGGGACCTATGGCTACACCTTC. Full variable domain (missing parts from reference TRBV2 and TRBJ1-2): EPEVTQTPSHQVTQMGQEVILRCVPISNHLYFYWYRQILGQKVEFLVSFYNNEISEKSEIFDDQFSVERPDGSNFTLKIRSTKLEDSAMYFCASSKRDGTYGYTFGSGTRLTVV.

This clonotype was observed a handful of times. The V call is TRBV25-1, the J call TRBJ1-4; D ambiguous. Germline CDR1 reads MGHDK; CDR2 reads SYGVNS. The germline V and J ends were trimmed by 8 bases and 11 bases, with 9 bases remaining between them. The CDR3 is 10 residues long. For the CDR3, the DNA is TGTGCCAGCGGGAGCGGGAAACTGTTTTTT. This sequence encodes CASGSGKLFF.

This chain connects TRBV20-1 to TRBJ2-7, with TRBD2 matching 7 bases. Germline V lookup: CDR1 DFQATT, CDR2 SNEGSKA (reference sequence). After removal of 1 base from V and 3 bases from J, the junction contained 12 bases not matched to a gene. The CDR3 loop spans 16 amino acids. The CDR3 DNA sequence: TGCAGTGCTAGAGCTGCGGGCCTAGCGGAGTTCTACGAGCAGTACTTC. Translating it yields CSARAAGLAEFYEQYF.

The chain links TRBV28 to TRBJ1-1, with 10 nucleotides matching TRBD1. V trimming: 5 bases; J trimming: 11 bases; junction bases outside the gene matches: 8. The CDR3 is made up of 13 amino acids. Looked up from germline, CDR1 is MDHEN and CDR2 is SYDVKM. The CDR3 sequence is CASSLPGTGAAFF. The CDR3 region has the DNA TGTGCCAGCAGTCTCCCCGGGACAGGGGCGGCTTTCTTT.

The rearrangement joins TRBV2 to TRBJ1-2; no clear D. The germline gives CDR1 SNHLY, CDR2 FYNNEI. V gave up 4 bases and J gave up 8 bases, with 14 bases separating them. This CDR3 has 13 residues. CDR3 bases: TGTGCCAGCAGTGGCAGTGCCCGCTGGGGCTACACCTTC. Its translation is CASSGSARWGYTF.

In the case of this clonotype: At one end the junction does not follow the germline gene, possibly because of a read error. J is TRBJ2-1 and V is TRBV7-2; D tentatively reads TRBD1 or TRBD2 (5 bases each). Germline loops: CDR1 SGHTA, CDR2 FQGNSA. This CDR3 has 17 residues. The CDR3 loop reads CANSLGAAQRGYNEQFF. The CDR3 nucleotides read TGTGCCAACAGCTTAGGGGCGGCCCAACGGGGATACAATGAGCAGTTCTTC.

In its sample, this clonotype was seen a few times. The chain joins TRBV4-1 to TRBJ1-5; D is undetermined. The CDR3 contains 20 residues. Germline values: CDR1 MGHRA, CDR2 YSYEKL. The V end lost 1 base, the J end lost 1 base, and 23 bases lay between the germline ends. CDR3 residues: CASSQGPLIRTNPSNQPQHF. The CDR3 DNA reads as TGCGCCAGCAGCCAAGGACCCCTCATCCGAACAAACCCGAGCAATCAGCCCCAGCATTTT.

The V call is TRBV7-9, the J call TRBJ2-7, with D possibly TRBD2 on 7 matching bases. V gave up 6 bases and J gave up 2 bases, with 17 bases separating them. In germline, CDR1 is SEHNR, CDR2 FQNEAQ (reference sequence). CDR3 size: 15 residues. The CDR3 loop reads CASRSGGVGAYEQYF. CDR3 coding DNA: TGTGCCAGCAGGTCGGGGGGCGTCGGGGCCTACGAGCAGTACTTC.

The gene calls are TRBV6-6 and TRBJ1-1; D unclear. The CDR3 contains 14 residues. Trimming removed 10 bases at V and 4 bases at J, with 19 bases between. Germline values: CDR1 MNHNY, CDR2 SVGAGI (reference sequence). CDR3 sequence (DNA): TGTGCCACCAAGAGTGGGGAACAAATCACTGAAGCTTTCTTT. It encodes CATKSGEQITEAFF.

The J gene is TRBJ1-1, the V gene TRBV12-3 or TRBV12-4, with a weak D call TRBD1 (6 bases). The V gene lost 1 base and the J gene lost 3 bases, with 12 bases spanning the gap. The length of the CDR3 is 15 residues. The CDR3 spells CASSLGGAGDTEAFF. The CDR3 nucleotides are TGTGCCAGCAGTTTAGGCGGGGCAGGGGACACTGAAGCTTTCTTT.